Sequencing of this TCR beta chain was carried out in a study of blood T cell repertoires in COVID-19. Study details: The United States, Italy and Spain were the sources of the acute and convalescent COVID-19 samples. PBMCs, B-cell-depleted T cells, or T cells were the source of the cDNA or gDNA that made up the material.

Looked up from germline, CDR1 is SGHTA and CDR2 is FQGNSA. Trimming removed 4 bases from V and 7 bases from J, with 16 bases in between. This CDR3 is 15 amino acids long. Per the original methods: Amplification from reference gene primers served as the basis for estimated nucleated cell counts. Assay used: immunoSEQ multiplex PCR; TCRdb lists only in-frame clones, some missing. D and trimming come from the DNA, and the V and J calls and clone size come from that table. This sample carries approximately 26,000 clones, roughly 89% of them seen once, and the ten largest clones take over 4%. The clonotype was recovered from a man between 65 and 80 years old with active COVID-19. This rearrangement joins TRBV7-2 to TRBJ1-4, with D perhaps matching TRBD1 (6 bases). The sample comprised peripheral blood. The DNA of the CDR3 is TGTGCCAGCAGCTCTGATAGAGGGGGAAGTGAAAAACTGTTTTTT. Its translation: CASSSDRGGSEKLFF.